This TCR beta chain was documented in a study of cytomegalovirus exposure and HLA in healthy donors. Points on this clone: Its antigen remains unidentified.

Points from the study as a whole: In a later analysis, an Asian-associated ancestry cluster reportedly showed fewer N-insertions than the approximately 640-donor mean.

With 60 Vbeta and 13 Jbeta primers, the PCR was carried out. The protocol was immunoSEQ multiplex PCR, while the TCRdb copy is restricted to in-frame clones and leaves out a portion. The sample has approximately 210,000 clones, around 74% seen once; the top ten hold around 1.4%. Sequencing was performed on PBMCs. This sequence originates from a girl aged 5-17 years in good health and CMV-seropositive.

The CDR3 region is CASTTGGLNQPQHF. The CDR3 DNA follows: TGTGCCAGCACGACAGGGGGCTTAAATCAGCCCCAGCATTTT. The chain is built from TRBV2 and TRBJ1-5, with 10 bases fitting TRBD1. The CDR3 extends over 14 amino acids. Germline V gene data show CDR1 as SNHLY and CDR2 as FYNNEI. V dropped 7 bases and J dropped 4; count of bases not matched to a gene: 4.